Listed below are T cell receptor beta chains from one sample, sequenced in a study of blood T cells in healthy people across ages. Via MiXCR, TCRdb re-called the 5' RACE reads, giving one row per CDR3 protein. Of about 930,000 distinct CDR3 sequences in the sample, under 35% are singletons; the top ten hold 10%. The same sample was also used in a study of T cells of mothers and their children.

Specimen: blood. The origin of the receptors is a woman in her thirties or forties in good health. Each CDR3 is given with its conserved first and last residue. D genes are given only for firm matches. Clone sizes are given selectively: once, few, many, or a class where the clone is expanded.

J gene | V gene | D gene | clone size | CDR3 DNA | CDR3 protein
TRBJ1-3 | TRBV20-1 | TRBD1 | . | TGCAGTGCTGGAGCCCGACGGGACAGGGGAGGTGGAAACACCATATATTTT | CSAGARRDRGGGNTIYF
TRBJ1-2 | TRBV12-3/TRBV12-4 | TRBD1 | few | TGTGCCAGCAGTCCGACAGGGCTAGTCTATGGCTACACCTTC | CASSPTGLVYGYTF
TRBJ1-1 | TRBV5-6 | . | . | TGTGCCAGCAGCTTGCCTTCTTCGGGGAACACTGAAGCTTTCTTT | CASSLPSSGNTEAFF
TRBJ1-1 | TRBV7-8 | . | . | TGTGCCAGCGGCTTAAACTGGGGATCGAACACGGAAGCTTTCTTT | CASGLNWGSNTEAFF
TRBJ1-4 | TRBV7-8 | . | . | TGTGCCAGCAGCTTAGAGGCAGGCCTTAATGAAAAACTGTTTTTT | CASSLEAGLNEKLFF
TRBJ1-2 | TRBV6-6 | . | . | TGTGCCGGCGGATCGGGGCTTCTAGCTAACTATGGCTACACCTTC | CAGGSGLLANYGYTF
TRBJ2-3 | TRBV24-1 | TRBD2 | . | TGTGCCACCAGTGATTTCATGCTAGCGGGGGCAGATACGCAGTATTTT | CATSDFMLAGADTQYF
TRBJ1-2 | TRBV14 | . | . | TGTGCCAGCAGCCCCCTGAGGGCAGGTGGGAGACGCTACACCTTC | CASSPLRAGGRRYTF
TRBJ2-7 | TRBV3-1 | . | many | TGTGCCAGCAGCTCAAAGGGACACTACGAGCAGTACTTC | CASSSKGHYEQYF
TRBJ2-6 | TRBV7-3 | . | many | TGTGCCAGCAGCTTATTGGGGACACCGGGGTCTGGGGCCAACGTCCTGACTTTC | CASSLLGTPGSGANVLTF
TRBJ2-7 | TRBV12-3/TRBV12-4 | . | few | TGTGCCAGCACCCGCGGCCCCGTCTACGAGCAGTACTTC | CASTRGPVYEQYF
TRBJ1-5 | TRBV20-1 | . | few | TGCAGTGCTAGGCAGCTTAACGGGGGCAATCAGCCCCAGCATTTT | CSARQLNGGNQPQHF
TRBJ1-1 | TRBV7-2 | . | few | TGTGCCAGCAGCTGGTTGGATACGAACACTGAAGCTTTCTTT | CASSWLDTNTEAFF
TRBJ2-3 | TRBV7-2 | TRBD2 | . | TGTGCCAGCAGCTCTCATAGCGGGGGGGCCGCTACGCAGTATTTT | CASSSHSGGAATQYF
TRBJ2-1 | TRBV7-9 | . | . | TGTGCCAGCAGCAACCCTGGGACTCAGCAGTTCTTC | CASSNPGTQQFF
TRBJ1-2 | TRBV27 | TRBD1 | . | TGTGCCAGCAGTTTCTGGGACAGGGAGGTTAGCTACACCTTC | CASSFWDREVSYTF
TRBJ1-4 | TRBV7-9 | TRBD1 | . | TGTGCCAGCAGCGCGAGACAGGGAGGACAACTGTTTTTT | CASSARQGGQLFF
TRBJ2-1 | TRBV6-2/TRBV6-3 | . | once | TGTGCCAGCAGTTACCCTAGACGAGGACAGAATGAGCAGTTCTTC | CASSYPRRGQNEQFF
TRBJ2-1 | TRBV4-1 | TRBD2 | . | TGCGCCAGCAGCCAAGTGGGACTAGGGAACAATGAGCAGTTCTTC | CASSQVGLGNNEQFF
TRBJ2-1 | TRBV7-6 | . | . | TGTGCCAGCAGCTTAACGGAATCAACCTACAATGAGCAGTTCTTC | CASSLTESTYNEQFF
TRBJ2-1 | TRBV28 | . | many | TGTGCCAGCAGTTTTCCCACAGGGTCGACGAATGAGCAGTTCTTC | CASSFPTGSTNEQFF
TRBJ2-2 | TRBV20-1 | TRBD1 | few | TGCAGTACGCCAAGGGGACAGCAGAACACCGGGGAGCTGTTTTTT | CSTPRGQQNTGELFF
TRBJ1-2 | TRBV9 | . | many | TGTGCCAGCAGCGTAGGGGGGCGGACTTGGGGCTATGGCTACACCTTC | CASSVGGRTWGYGYTF
TRBJ2-3 | TRBV5-1 | . | few | TGCGCCAGCAGCTTAACACATCAAGATACGCAGTATTTT | CASSLTHQDTQYF
TRBJ1-5 | TRBV29-1 | . | many | TGCAGCGTTGGCGACACCTCGAATCGGCCCCAGCATTTT | CSVGDTSNRPQHF
TRBJ2-5 | TRBV19 | TRBD1 | many | TGTGCCAGTAGTATCCCAGGGGGCATGGAGACCCAGTACTTC | CASSIPGGMETQYF
TRBJ2-7 | TRBV2 | TRBD1 | . | TGTGCCAGCAGTGAAGCCCCCTACAGGGGCTACGAGCAGTACTTC | CASSEAPYRGYEQYF
TRBJ1-4 | TRBV20-1 | . | few | TGCAGTGCTCTTTTGGGGGACAAAGTGTTTTTT | CSALLGDKVFF
TRBJ2-7 | TRBV28 | TRBD1 | many | TGTGCCAGCAGACTATCGGACAGGGGAGATTACGAGCAGTACTTC | CASRLSDRGDYEQYF
TRBJ1-5 | TRBV12-3/TRBV12-4 | . | . | TGTGCCAGTTGTCGTGGGGGCAATCAGCCCCAGCATTTT | CASCRGGNQPQHF
TRBJ2-7 | TRBV28 | TRBD1 | . | TGTGCCAGCAGTCTCCCCGGACAGGGGGTCAACGAGCAGTACTTC | CASSLPGQGVNEQYF
TRBJ2-4 | TRBV28 | . | many | TGTGCCAGCACACCGGACAACCGAGTTGGGGGCATTCAGTACTTC | CASTPDNRVGGIQYF
TRBJ2-7 | TRBV20-1 | . | few | TGCAGTGCTAGAGATCCGCAGGGGGGAACCTACGAGCAGTACTTC | CSARDPQGGTYEQYF
TRBJ1-5 | TRBV6-5 | . | . | TGTGCCAGCAGCGCGGCCAGCTTCAATCAGCCCCAGCATTTT | CASSAASFNQPQHF
TRBJ2-1 | TRBV7-3 | . | many | TGTGCCAGCAGCTCCCCTGGTAGCGAGTACAATGAGCAGTTCTTC | CASSSPGSEYNEQFF
TRBJ1-5 | TRBV20-1 | . | . | TGCAGTGCTAGAACTCGGGGCACTAGCAATCAGCCCCAGCATTTT | CSARTRGTSNQPQHF
TRBJ1-1 | TRBV21-1 | . | . | TGTGCCAGCAGCAAAGCTCCCGCAGGGGAGAACACTGAAGCTTTCTTT | CASSKAPAGENTEAFF